A selection of T cell receptor beta chains follows, all from one sample in a study of blood T cell repertoires in COVID-19. Sequencing was performed with immunoSEQ multiplex PCR; in TCRdb, only in-frame clones are kept and a portion is missing. The sample has just over 300,000 clones, around 84% seen once. What was sequenced was PBMCs or T cells enriched from blood (not recorded which). These receptors all stem from a man aged 25 to 45 who had recovered from COVID-19. CDR3s include the opening cysteine and the closing phenylalanine or tryptophan. A D gene is named only where the DNA matches it firmly. Size values are once, few and many counts, or a class for expanded clones, and some rows have none.

TGTGCCAGCAGTGAAGAATGGCAGGGGTTCACTGAAGCTTTCTTT | CASSEEWQGFTEAFF | - | - | TRBJ1-1 | TRBV6-1
TGTGCCAGCAGTTTACGGCAACTAAGCAATCAGCCCCAGCATTTT | CASSLRQLSNQPQHF | - | - | TRBJ1-5 | TRBV28
TGCGCCAGCAGTTCGGGGGGCTATGGCTACACCTTC | CASSSGGYGYTF | - | - | TRBJ1-2 | TRBV10-2
TGCGCCAGCAGCCCACAGGGGGCTATCTCCTACGAGCAGTACTTC | CASSPQGAISYEQYF | TRBD1 | - | TRBJ2-7 | TRBV4-1
TGTGCCAGCAGCTCAACTAGCGGCGTCTCGGTGAGTGAGCAGTACTTC | CASSSTSGVSVSEQYF | TRBD2 | few | TRBJ2-7 | TRBV7-9
TGCGCCAGCAGCCAAGATCCCCCAGGGGGTGGGACTGAAGCTTTCTTT | CASSQDPPGGGTEAFF | TRBD1 | - | TRBJ1-1 | TRBV4-1
TGCGCCAGCAGCCCCGTCCGGTCTGGGAGCTCTGGAAACACCATATATTTT | CASSPVRSGSSGNTIYF | - | - | TRBJ1-3 | TRBV4-1
TGTGCCAGCAGCGCGGCCTTAGAGTACGAGCAGTACTTC | CASSAALEYEQYF | - | - | TRBJ2-7 | TRBV7-9
TGTGCCAGCAGCCCCGACCTAGCTTTCTACACAGATACGCAGTATTTT | CASSPDLAFYTDTQYF | - | - | TRBJ2-3 | TRBV7-9
TGTGCCAGTAGTATAGATCACCGGGGATCTCAGCCCCAGCATTTT | CASSIDHRGSQPQHF | - | once | TRBJ1-5 | TRBV19
TGCGCCAGCAGCAAAGACAGGGTCGGGGAAAAACTGTTTTTT | CASSKDRVGEKLFF | TRBD1 | - | TRBJ1-4 | TRBV5-1
TGCGCCAGCAGCCAAAGGCCGGGGGTGAACACTGAAGCTTTCTTT | CASSQRPGVNTEAFF | - | once | TRBJ1-1 | TRBV4-1
TGTGCCAGCAGCCCCCTGACAGCTTCGAAAGCAGATACGCAGTATTTT | CASSPLTASKADTQYF | - | - | TRBJ2-3 | TRBV13
TGTGCCAGCAGCCTAGCAGTTAGCGGGATGGAGCGTGGGCAGTTCTTC | CASSLAVSGMERGQFF | TRBD2 | - | TRBJ2-1 | TRBV7-2
TGTGCCAGTAGTAATGACAGGGAAGCTGGGGCCAACGTCCTGACTTTC | CASSNDREAGANVLTF | TRBD1 | - | TRBJ2-6 | TRBV19
TGTGCCAGCAGCTGGGGGACTAGCGGGAGTGGGGAGCAGTACTTC | CASSWGTSGSGEQYF | TRBD2 | - | TRBJ2-7 | TRBV7-8
TGTGCCAGCAGCCCCAGGGACAGTCTTGCAACTAATGAAAAACTGTTTTTT | CASSPRDSLATNEKLFF | TRBD1 | - | TRBJ1-4 | TRBV14
TGTGCCAGCAGCTCCGACAGGTTTAACCGCCCGTCGTACTTC | CASSSDRFNRPSYF | - | - | TRBJ2-7 | TRBV3-1/TRBV3-2
TGTGCCAGCAGTCTTCAGGGGTTGGGTAATGAAAAACTGTTTTTT | CASSLQGLGNEKLFF | - | - | TRBJ1-4 | TRBV28
TGTGCCAGCAGCTTATGGCGGAGCGGGAGGATTCTAGAGACCCAGTACTTC | CASSLWRSGRILETQYF | TRBD2 | - | TRBJ2-5 | TRBV7-9
TGTGCTAGTGGTTTGCCCCCACAGGGGTGGAACTATGGCTACACCTTC | CASGLPPQGWNYGYTF | TRBD1 | - | TRBJ1-2 | TRBV12-5
TGTGCCACCAGTGATTTGGGACAGGGACGGCAAGAGACCCAGTACTTC | CATSDLGQGRQETQYF | TRBD1 | - | TRBJ2-5 | TRBV24-1